This T cell receptor beta chain was found in a study of T cell clones after liver transplantation. Whole-study context: TCRbeta sequencing after a pre-transplant mixed lymphocyte reaction identified graft-donor-reactive clones, later tracked in post-transplant blood. Whole-study findings and limits: In two subjects, few donor cells limited the measurable donor-reactive repertoire.

Worth noting for this clone: Its antigen is undetermined. Other DNA sequences from this sample encode an identical CDR3 as well.

Profiled with immunoSEQ multiplex PCR; TCRdb holds only in-frame clones, not every one. The top ten hold around 0.86% of the sample, which has about 120,000 clones, 90% seen once. The CDR3 has 15 amino acids. Germline V CDR1 and CDR2: MNHEY, SVGAGI. V lost 4 bases and J lost 2, with 12 bases in between. The starting material was CD4+ T cells from blood, obtained 12 months after liver transplant. V usage is TRBV6-5 and J usage is TRBJ1-5; no firm D call. This sequence was found in a human patient who received a liver transplant. The graft donor may be the source of some T cells. The CDR3 sequence is CASSLLGGGNQPQHF. The CDR3 DNA is TGTGCCAGCAGTTTGCTAGGAGGTGGCAATCAGCCCCAGCATTTT.